The rows below give T cell receptor beta chains drawn from one sample of a study of a mutant IDH1 vaccine in newly diagnosed glioma. Their antigen targets remain unknown. Using immunoSEQ multiplex PCR, the repertoire was profiled, and TCRdb retains in-frame clones only, with some absent. Counted here are under 13,000 clones, 88% occurring once; the ten biggest clones make up roughly 5.2%. Sequencing used PBMCs, obtained from a glioma patient whose treatment included an IDH1 peptide vaccine. The receptors were sampled from a woman in her 40s with glioma. Some clones in this sample may be carry-over from other donors' samples. CDR3s include the opening cysteine and the closing phenylalanine or tryptophan. A D gene is named only where the DNA matches it firmly. Clone size is given for some rows only: seen once, a few or many times, or a class if the clone is expanded.

size: -
V: TRBV4-1
J: TRBJ1-6
D: TRBD1
DNA: TGCGCCAGCAGCCGGGGACAGGTATCCTATAATTCACCCCTCCACTTT
CDR3: CASSRGQVSYNSPLHF

size: -
V: TRBV29-1
J: TRBJ2-5
D: -
DNA: TGCAGCGTTGACCGGGGGGCCTCGTACCAAGAGACCCAGTACTTC
CDR3: CSVDRGASYQETQYF

size: once
V: TRBV5-1
J: TRBJ2-5
D: -
DNA: TGCGCCAGCAGCTTGTACAGAGGGTCCCAAGAGACCCAGTACTTC
CDR3: CASSLYRGSQETQYF

size: -
V: TRBV5-1
J: TRBJ1-3
D: TRBD1
DNA: TGCGCCAGCAGCTTGGCCGGGGACAGTGGAAACACCATATATTTT
CDR3: CASSLAGDSGNTIYF

size: -
V: TRBV27
J: TRBJ1-6
D: TRBD1
DNA: TGTGCCAGCAGGCGGACAGGGGGCTCCAGTGGGGCCCTCCACTTT
CDR3: CASRRTGGSSGALHF

size: few
V: TRBV7-2
J: TRBJ2-1
D: -
DNA: TGTGCCAGCAGCTGGGGGGTCAATGAGCAGTTCTTC
CDR3: CASSWGVNEQFF

size: -
V: TRBV19
J: TRBJ2-7
D: -
DNA: TGTGCCAGTAGTATAGGGCCACTTTACGAGCAGTACTTC
CDR3: CASSIGPLYEQYF

size: -
V: TRBV5-1
J: TRBJ2-1
D: -
DNA: TGCGCCAGCAGCTTGGAGACAGCCTACAATGAGCAGTTCTTC
CDR3: CASSLETAYNEQFF

size: -
V: TRBV7-8
J: TRBJ2-6
D: -
DNA: TGTGCCAGCAGCTTAGCCTCTGGGGCCAACGTCCTGACTTTC
CDR3: CASSLASGANVLTF

size: few
V: TRBV10-3
J: TRBJ2-3
D: TRBD1
DNA: TGTGCCATCGCCGGCAGGGGGACAGATACGCAGTATTTT
CDR3: CAIAGRGTDTQYF

size: -
V: TRBV2
J: TRBJ2-2
D: TRBD2
DNA: TGTGCCAGCACCGGACTAGCGGGAATTCGTAACACCGGGGAGCTGTTTTTT
CDR3: CASTGLAGIRNTGELFF

size: -
V: TRBV7-8
J: TRBJ1-2
D: -
DNA: TGTGCCAGCAGCTTACAGGGCGAAGGCTATGGCTACACCTTC
CDR3: CASSLQGEGYGYTF

size: -
V: TRBV28
J: TRBJ2-3
D: -
DNA: TGTGCCAGCAGTTTTTCGGAGGATACGCAGTATTTT
CDR3: CASSFSEDTQYF

size: once
V: TRBV19
J: TRBJ2-5
D: -
DNA: TGTGCCAGTAGTATAGATCTCGAAGAGACCCAGTACTTC
CDR3: CASSIDLEETQYF

size: -
V: TRBV10-2
J: TRBJ2-5
D: TRBD2
DNA: TGCGCCAGCAGGGGGGGGGAAGAGACCCAGTACTTC
CDR3: CASRGGEETQYF

size: -
V: TRBV20-1
J: TRBJ2-5
D: -
DNA: TGCAGTGCTGGCCCCGGAGAGACCCAGTACTTC
CDR3: CSAGPGETQYF

size: -
V: TRBV10-3
J: TRBJ1-4
D: TRBD1
DNA: TGTGCCATCAGTGAGTCGATGGGGACAGGGGGTGAAAAACTGTTTTTT
CDR3: CAISESMGTGGEKLFF

size: -
V: TRBV2
J: TRBJ2-6
D: -
DNA: TGTGCCAACCGGGACGGTGGGGCCAACGTCCTGACTTTC
CDR3: CANRDGGANVLTF

size: once
V: TRBV4-1
J: TRBJ1-2
D: -
DNA: TGCGCCAGCAGCCAAGACAGGACAGTATATGGCTACACCTTC
CDR3: CASSQDRTVYGYTF

size: -
V: TRBV27
J: TRBJ2-7
D: TRBD1
DNA: TGTGCCAGCAGATCATCCGACAGGGTCGAGCAGTACTTC
CDR3: CASRSSDRVEQYF

size: -
V: TRBV25-1
J: TRBJ2-7
D: TRBD2
DNA: TGTGCCAGCAGTGATTTTCCGGGAGGGCGCCACGAGCAGTACTTC
CDR3: CASSDFPGGRHEQYF

size: -
V: TRBV30
J: TRBJ2-7
D: -
DNA: TGTGCCTGGAGTGTGGGGCCTGGGGAGCAGTACTTC
CDR3: CAWSVGPGEQYF

size: -
V: TRBV29-1
J: TRBJ2-3
D: TRBD2
DNA: TGCAGCGTTGATAGTGGGAGGGCCCAAGATACGCAGTATTTT
CDR3: CSVDSGRAQDTQYF

size: -
V: TRBV27
J: TRBJ1-5
D: -
DNA: TGTGCCAGCAGTTTAGTAAGGGGAGGCGGGCAGCCCCAGCATTTT
CDR3: CASSLVRGGGQPQHF

size: -
V: TRBV19
J: TRBJ1-3
D: -
DNA: TGTGCCACCTGGGGAGGCTCTGGAACCACCATATATTTT
CDR3: CATWGGSGTTIYF

size: -
V: TRBV5-1
J: TRBJ2-1
D: -
DNA: TGCGCCAGCAGCTTGGTGGGGTTTGTAGCAGACCCTCAAAGGGAATACAATGAGCAGTTCTTC
CDR3: CASSLVGFVADPQREYNEQFF

size: -
V: TRBV6-5
J: TRBJ2-7
D: -
DNA: TGTGCCAGTTATACCCCGGGCAGCTACGAGCAGTACTTC
CDR3: CASYTPGSYEQYF

size: -
V: TRBV2
J: TRBJ1-5
D: -
DNA: TGTGCCAGCAGTGACAGGTCCTATAGCAATCAGCCCCAGCATTTT
CDR3: CASSDRSYSNQPQHF

size: -
V: TRBV6-4
J: TRBJ1-1
D: TRBD1
DNA: TGTGCCAGCAGTCCTGGGACAGGAACCTCTGAAGCTTTCTTT
CDR3: CASSPGTGTSEAFF

size: -
V: TRBV5-1
J: TRBJ2-3
D: TRBD2
DNA: TGCGCCAGCAGGCCCGGACTAGCGGGGGTCACTAGCACAGATACGCAGTATTTT
CDR3: CASRPGLAGVTSTDTQYF

size: -
V: TRBV27
J: TRBJ1-2
D: TRBD1
DNA: TGTGCCAGCAGCCGCCGGGACAGGGTCTATGGCTACACCTTC
CDR3: CASSRRDRVYGYTF

size: once
V: TRBV7-9
J: TRBJ2-5
D: -
DNA: TGTGCCAGCAGCTACGCCACCCAGGAGACCCAGTACTTC
CDR3: CASSYATQETQYF

size: -
V: TRBV4-2
J: TRBJ1-2
D: -
DNA: TGTGCCAGCAGCCAGGCTACCCCACAGGCGAACTATGGCTACACCTTC
CDR3: CASSQATPQANYGYTF

size: -
V: TRBV7-9
J: TRBJ1-4
D: TRBD1
DNA: TGTGCCAGCAGCTCCCGAACAGGGGTGGGAAAAGAAAAACTGTTTTTT
CDR3: CASSSRTGVGKEKLFF

size: once
V: TRBV7-9
J: TRBJ2-3
D: -
DNA: TGTGCCAGCAGCTGGGACGGCCTTAGGGATACGCAGTATTTT
CDR3: CASSWDGLRDTQYF

size: once
V: TRBV5-1
J: TRBJ1-2
D: -
DNA: TGCGCCAGCAGACAGGACCCGCAGGGCTACACCTTC
CDR3: CASRQDPQGYTF

size: -
V: TRBV2
J: TRBJ2-5
D: TRBD1
DNA: TGTGCCAGCATTCAGGGGGATCGTGAGACCCAGTACTTC
CDR3: CASIQGDRETQYF

size: -
V: TRBV11-2
J: TRBJ2-7
D: -
DNA: TGTGCCAGCAGCTTAGACAGGATAACCTACGAGCAGTACTTC
CDR3: CASSLDRITYEQYF

size: -
V: TRBV6-5
J: TRBJ2-2
D: -
DNA: TGTGCCAGCACCTTGGACAGCAGAAGCACCGGGGAGCTGTTTTTT
CDR3: CASTLDSRSTGELFF

size: -
V: TRBV5-1
J: TRBJ1-1
D: -
DNA: TGCGCCAGCAGCTTGGCGTATTTAGGAAAAGCACCAGGAGGGGCTGAAGCTTTCTTT
CDR3: CASSLAYLGKAPGGAEAFF

size: -
V: TRBV6-6
J: TRBJ1-4
D: -
DNA: TGTGCCAGCAAAGAGGGAGAAAAACTGTTTTTT
CDR3: CASKEGEKLFF

size: once
V: TRBV5-1
J: TRBJ2-7
D: TRBD2
DNA: TGCGCCAGCAGCTCCTGGACTAGCGTGGGAGAGCAGTACTTC
CDR3: CASSSWTSVGEQYF

size: -
V: TRBV5-5
J: TRBJ1-5
D: -
DNA: TGTGCCAGCAGTCTCCTCGGGTTCGGGGGCAATCAGCCCCAGCATTTT
CDR3: CASSLLGFGGNQPQHF

size: few
V: TRBV7-3
J: TRBJ1-1
D: -
DNA: TGTGCCAGCAGCTTCAGGGCGAACACTGAAGCTTTCTTT
CDR3: CASSFRANTEAFF

size: -
V: TRBV5-6
J: TRBJ2-4
D: -
DNA: TGTGCCAGCAGCTTGGTTCGAAGGGGCCAGAAAAACATTCAGTACTTC
CDR3: CASSLVRRGQKNIQYF

size: -
V: TRBV25-1
J: TRBJ1-4
D: -
DNA: TGTGCCAGCAGTGGAACCCGTTGGGATGAAAAACTGTTTTTT
CDR3: CASSGTRWDEKLFF

size: few
V: TRBV28
J: TRBJ1-2
D: -
DNA: TGTGCCAGCAGTACTAACTATGGCTACACCTTC
CDR3: CASSTNYGYTF

size: -
V: TRBV19
J: TRBJ2-1
D: TRBD2
DNA: TGTGCCAGTAGTATGAGGGTAGGACTAGCGGGAGGAGTCTCCTACAATGAGCAGTTCTTC
CDR3: CASSMRVGLAGGVSYNEQFF